The clone carrying this TCR beta chain was detected a few times. The antigen remains unidentified. The data were obtained in a study of beta chain features in type 1 diabetes. General study results and limits: Cells expressing TCR highly could be over-represented by cDNA sequencing. When Type 1 diabetes patients were examined, their TCRB CDR3s proved moderately but significantly shorter in all four CD4+ subsets.

What was sequenced were expressed TCRB transcripts, since all of the isolated RNA had been reverse transcribed. Clones were sequenced by immunoSEQ multiplex PCR, and TCRdb holds only the in-frame ones, with some missing. This table holds over 120,000 clones, 9.2% found once. The CDR3 contains 15 residues. Per germline, CDR1 SGHVS and CDR2 FQNEAQ. V was pared by 1 base and J by 6 bases, with 2 bases of the junction left unmatched. The source of this sequence is a man aged 18-30 years in good health. Sequencing input: central memory CD4+ T cells from blood. The genes are TRBV7-8 and TRBJ2-1; TRBD2 matches 11 bases. This CDR3 is CASSLGSGGANEQFF. As DNA, the CDR3 is TGTGCCAGCAGCTTAGGTAGCGGGGGGGCCAATGAGCAGTTCTTC.